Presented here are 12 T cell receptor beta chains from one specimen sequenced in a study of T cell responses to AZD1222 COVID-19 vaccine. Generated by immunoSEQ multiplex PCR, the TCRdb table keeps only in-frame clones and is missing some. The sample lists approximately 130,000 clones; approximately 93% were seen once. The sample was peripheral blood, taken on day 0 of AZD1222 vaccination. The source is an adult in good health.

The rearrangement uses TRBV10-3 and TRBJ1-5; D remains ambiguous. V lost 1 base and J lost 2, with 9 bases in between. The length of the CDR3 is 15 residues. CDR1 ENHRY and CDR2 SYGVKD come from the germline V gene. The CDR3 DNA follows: TGTGCCATCAGTGAGTGGCAGGTACGCAATCAGCCCCAGCATTTT. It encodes CAISEWQVRNQPQHF.

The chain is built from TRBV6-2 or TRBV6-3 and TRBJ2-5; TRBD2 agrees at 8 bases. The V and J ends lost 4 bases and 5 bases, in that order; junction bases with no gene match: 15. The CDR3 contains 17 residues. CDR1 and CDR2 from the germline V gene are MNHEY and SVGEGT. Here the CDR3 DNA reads TGTGCCAGCAGTTCTCTCCCGCGCGGGGGGAACCGGGAGACCCAGTACTTC. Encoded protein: CASSSLPRGGNRETQYF.

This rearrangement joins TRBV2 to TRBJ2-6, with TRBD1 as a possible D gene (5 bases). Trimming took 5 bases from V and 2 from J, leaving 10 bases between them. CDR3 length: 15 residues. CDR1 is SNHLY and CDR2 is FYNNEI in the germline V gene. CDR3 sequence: CASSSGQPGANVLTF. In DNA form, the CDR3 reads TGTGCCAGCAGTTCAGGGCAACCTGGGGCCAACGTCCTGACTTTC.

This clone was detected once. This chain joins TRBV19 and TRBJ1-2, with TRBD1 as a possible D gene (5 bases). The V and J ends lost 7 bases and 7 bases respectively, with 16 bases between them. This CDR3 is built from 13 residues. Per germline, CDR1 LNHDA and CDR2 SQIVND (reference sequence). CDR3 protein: CASTSRRGLGYTF. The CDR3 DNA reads TGTGCCAGTACTTCCCGTAGGGGACTTGGCTACACCTTC.

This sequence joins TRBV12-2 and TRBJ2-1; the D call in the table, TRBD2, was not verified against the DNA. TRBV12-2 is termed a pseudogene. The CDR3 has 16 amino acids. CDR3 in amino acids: CASRSHRRPSDNEQFF. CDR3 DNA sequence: TGTGCAAGTCGCTCCCACCGGCGGCCTAGCGACAATGAGCAGTTCTTC.

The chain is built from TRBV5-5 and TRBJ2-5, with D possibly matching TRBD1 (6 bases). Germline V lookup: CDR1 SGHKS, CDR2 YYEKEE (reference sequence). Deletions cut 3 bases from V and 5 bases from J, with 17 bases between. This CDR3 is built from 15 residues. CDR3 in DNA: TGTGCCAGCAGCTGGACGGCAGGGGTTCCGGAGACCCAGTACTTC. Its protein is CASSWTAGVPETQYF.

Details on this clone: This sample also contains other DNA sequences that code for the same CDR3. For the CDR3, the DNA is TGTGCCAGCAGTTATTCCGGGGGGAACACTGAAGCTTTCTTT. Translated: CASSYSGGNTEAFF. The chain links TRBV6-5 to TRBJ1-1, with D perhaps matching TRBD1 (5 bases). The CDR3 runs to 14 residues. Germline V gives CDR1 MNHEY, CDR2 SVGAGI. The ends were cut back, 3 bases at V and 1 base at J, with 9 bases in the middle.

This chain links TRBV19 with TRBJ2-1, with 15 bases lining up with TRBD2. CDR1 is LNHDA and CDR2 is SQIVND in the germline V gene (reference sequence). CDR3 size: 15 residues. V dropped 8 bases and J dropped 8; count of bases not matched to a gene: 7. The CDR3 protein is CASGLAGGLGDEQFF. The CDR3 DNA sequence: TGTGCCAGTGGACTAGCGGGGGGGCTAGGGGATGAGCAGTTCTTC. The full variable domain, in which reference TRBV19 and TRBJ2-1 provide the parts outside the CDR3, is DGGITQSPKYLFRKEGQNVTLSCEQNLNHDAMYWYRQDPGQGLRLIYYSQIVNDFQKGDIAEGYSVSREKKESFPLTVTSAQKNPTAFYLCASGLAGGLGDEQFFGPGTRLTVL.

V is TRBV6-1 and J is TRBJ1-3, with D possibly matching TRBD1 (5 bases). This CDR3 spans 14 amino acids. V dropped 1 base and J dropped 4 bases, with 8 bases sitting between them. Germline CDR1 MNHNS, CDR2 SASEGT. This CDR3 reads CASSEGDFGNTIYF. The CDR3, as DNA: TGTGCCAGCAGTGAAGGGGACTTCGGAAACACCATATATTTT.

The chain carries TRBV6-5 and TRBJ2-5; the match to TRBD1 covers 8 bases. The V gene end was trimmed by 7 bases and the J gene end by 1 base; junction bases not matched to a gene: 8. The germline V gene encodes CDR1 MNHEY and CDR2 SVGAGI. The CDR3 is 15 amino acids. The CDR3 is CASTPVTGAQETQYF. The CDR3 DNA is TGTGCCAGCACACCCGTGACAGGGGCCCAAGAGACCCAGTACTTC.

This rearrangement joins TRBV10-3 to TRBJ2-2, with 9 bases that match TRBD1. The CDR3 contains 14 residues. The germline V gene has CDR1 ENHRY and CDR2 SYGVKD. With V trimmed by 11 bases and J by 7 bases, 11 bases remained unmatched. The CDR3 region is CAVSGTGKGGELFF. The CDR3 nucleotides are TGTGCCGTTTCCGGGACAGGGAAGGGCGGGGAGCTGTTTTTT.

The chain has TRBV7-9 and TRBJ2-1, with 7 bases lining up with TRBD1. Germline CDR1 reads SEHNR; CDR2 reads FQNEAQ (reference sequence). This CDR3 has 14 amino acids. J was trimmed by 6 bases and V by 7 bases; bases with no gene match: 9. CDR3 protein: CASTTGQEPNEQFF. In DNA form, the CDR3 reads TGTGCCAGCACAACAGGACAGGAACCCAATGAGCAGTTCTTC.